This T cell receptor (beta chain) was captured by sequencing in a study of cytomegalovirus exposure and HLA in healthy donors (dated by TCRdb to about 2017). For the study in its entirety: In an earlier analysis of fewer than 750 of the donors, 250 to 300 Gb of sequence data and 100 million or so unique TCR beta sequences from roughly 200 million T cells were reported. Approximately 310 gigabases of sequencing data and some 85 million unique TCR sequences were included in an early release covering roughly 600 HLA-typed donors. Among the roughly 400 genotyped donors, around 79% belonged to the genetic ancestry cluster associated with self-reported Caucasian donors. The aim of the study was to test whether cataloging public T cell receptors could identify signatures of past pathogen exposure. The study used immunosequencing to profile the T cell repertoires of 670 or so subjects and linked those repertoires to cytomegalovirus serostatus. Along with the 666-subject first cohort, a separate validation cohort of over 90 different subjects was used. To predict cytomegalovirus infection status, the study combined high-throughput TCR immunosequencing, statistical association of individual TCRs with disease status, and machine learning. In a later analysis, previously published TCR beta repertoires from fewer than 750 donors were re-analyzed and high-resolution HLA genotyping was added so that TCR occurrence patterns could be studied. The later analysis used no new phenotypic data to find candidate immune exposures, relying instead on TCR beta sequences and their occurrence across donors. To decide whether each TCR beta V gene segment behaved as functional or pseudogenic, an earlier analysis of some 600 of the donors relied on high-throughput TCR beta sequencing. Alongside the repertoire data, information on donor age, sex, ethnicity and CMV serostatus was compiled. A later genetic analysis used genome-wide SNP genotypes for about 60% of the roughly 700 donors, treating that subset as a discovery cohort. All discovery cohort repertoires had been generated using a single sequencing platform. Both class I and class II loci were covered by HLA typing, at four-digit resolution. The number of typed donors differed by locus: about 620-630 for A, B, C, DRB1 and DQB1; 522 for DQA1; some 610 for DPA1; and 400 to 480 for DPB1. Roughly five DR-DQ haplotypes were treated as single units for association and clustering because of strong linkage in the cohort. Among about 370 genotyped donors of the cohort, an average of around 240,000 unique TCR beta nucleotide sequences was sequenced per donor, of which 15% to 20% were non-productive. Study-level results and caveats: In both the original and validation cohorts, the classifier was reported to diagnose cytomegalovirus status with high specificity and sensitivity. Because HLA typing was unavailable for some donors at each locus, only the typed subset was used in association tests. This cohort had only TCR beta chains sequenced, and the lack of alpha or paired-chain data limited which features could be detected. According to a later genetic analysis, donors in an Asian-associated ancestry cluster had fewer N-insertions in productive TCRs than the approximately 690-donor mean. CMV serostatus was the only immune exposure information available for the cohort. In a later analysis, most CMV-associated TCR beta chains were found to appear HLA-restricted, with HLA associations seemingly driven largely by CMV exposure. When HLA alleles, especially DR and DQ, strongly co-occurred, TCR associations were difficult to assign to individual alleles. A later analysis found that TCR association rates varied across HLA loci, with DRB1 alleles showing the most associated TCRs and HLA-C alleles the fewest. An earlier analysis of 587 of the donors showed that most TCR beta V segments appeared in productive rearrangements either about 87% or about 30% of the time, which broadly matched IMGT annotations. A cluster of highly shared sequence variants was judged likely to represent a technical artifact of the sequencing pipeline. In a later analysis, several top co-occurrence clusters were reported to appear linked to parvovirus B19, influenza, CMV and Epstein-Barr virus. Compared with equally common non-associated chains, HLA-associated TCR beta chains in a later analysis were more clonally expanded and had lower generation probabilities. At a false discovery rate of 0.05, a later analysis linked fewer than 20,000 TCR beta sequences to specific HLA alleles. Across donors, most TCR sequences were observed very rarely, whereas some public TCRs were present in many individuals. Because counts were too low, about 17 rarely observed V segments, including chromosome 9 orphons, were excluded from the earlier analysis of 587 of the donors. Linkage disequilibrium might explain the correlated functional status among segregating V segments, but an unknown experimental factor could not be ruled out. Presence/absence analyses assumed roughly uniform sequencing depth across donors, an assumption that may not hold. The 87-base-pair reads could not distinguish some IMGT-functional V segments, including TRBV6-2 and TRBV6-3, so those segments were excluded. In vitro tests confirmed that three of the cytomegalovirus-associated TCR beta chains recognize cytomegalovirus antigens. According to the authors, the approach could potentially be generalized to other disease states and immunological phenotypes. The study listed 150 to 200 TCR beta chains as associated with cytomegalovirus. An association between a missense DCLRE1C variant and V-gene and J-gene trimming of TCR beta chains was found in a later genetic analysis and replicated in an independent cohort. A further reported finding was that TCR beta sequences accurately predicted the HLA-A and HLA-B alleles for most subjects in the first cohort.

Concerning this clone: This clone's antigen is unknown. No base qualities exist here, and no much larger clone lies one base off it.

The cohort comprised more than 550 healthy bone marrow donors. At the time of sampling, all cohort members were nominally healthy, though unrecorded immune exposures were likely present. The donor tested CMV seronegative, placing the donor among the 300 to 450 seronegative members of the cohort. A peripheral blood sample was collected from each donor, and TCR beta sequencing was performed on peripheral blood mononuclear cells. The Qiagen DNeasy Blood Extraction Kit was used to extract genomic DNA from the blood cell samples. Libraries were prepared through the immunoSEQ multiplex PCR assay. A mixture of 60 forward primers for TCR Vbeta segments and 13 reverse primers for TCR Jbeta segments was used in the multiplex PCR. A multiplex PCR assay on genomic DNA amplified the CDR3 region of rearranged TCR beta genes. On the Illumina HiSeq System, the amplified TCR beta libraries were sequenced as 87-base-pair reads. The published analysis was carried out like this. A later analysis counted around 72 million unique TCR beta chains across the 550 to 700 repertoires, and around 9.9 million of these chains were shared by at least two donors. Raw reads were error-corrected and collapsed into unique sequences by a nearest-neighbor algorithm in which closely related sequences were merged to remove PCR and sequencing errors. Alignment of CDR3 sequences to IMGT reference sequences was used to assign V, D and J gene segments. For a sequence to be retained, at least a six-nucleotide match to both a V gene segment and a J gene segment was required. Rearrangements were classified as productive when the CDR3 lacked stop codons and remained in frame with V and J, and all other rearrangements were classified as non-productive. Following IMGT convention, CDR3 was defined as the stretch from the second conserved V-encoded cysteine up to the conserved J-encoded phenylalanine. In an earlier analysis of approximately 590 of the donors, sequences lacking an unambiguous match to a single V gene segment were excluded. An earlier analysis of just under 600 of the donors called V segments functional above 56.7% productive rearrangements and segregating when the between-donor standard deviation exceeded 5%. A statistical classification framework was built to diagnose cytomegalovirus status from the catalog of TCR beta chain sequences. V and J gene assignment, in a later analysis, came from comparing TCR nucleotide sequences with IMGT/GENE-DB human TR gene sequences. A later analysis assigned CDR3 sequences and most-parsimonious VDJ recombination scenarios with the TCRdist pipeline. In a later analysis, every TCR beta chain was defined by the combination of its CDR3 amino acid sequence and its V-gene family, and reads without a unique V-gene family were dropped. As a way to deal with suspected cross-contamination and a sequencing artifact, a later analysis dropped roughly 600 nucleotide sequences that were highly shared and had low generation probability. In a later analysis, a clonal expansion index for each public chain was calculated from normalized within-repertoire ranks of inferred template counts. In a later analysis, generation probabilities were computed using a VDJ recombination model fitted to out-of-frame rearrangements, and the results were checked against IGoR. In a later analysis, hypergeometric tests were used to score TCR-TCR, TCR-HLA and TCR-CMV co-occurrence, with a repertoire-size bias correction applied to TCR pairs. In a later analysis, false discovery rates were estimated by permuting HLA or CMV assignments 20 times. In a later analysis, co-occurring TCRs were grouped with DBSCAN, and TCRdist sequence similarity was added when clustering was performed within HLA-allele-positive subsets. Repertoires with fewer than 30,000 or more than 120,000 public chains, plus five repertoires with anomalous nucleotide sharing, were excluded from co-occurrence clustering. TCRdb retrieved this table from immuneACCESS and kept in-frame rearrangements only. Not all clones are present; in checked studies, unresolved V genes account for under half, and no reason is known for the remainder. Clone size and the V and J calls come from that table; the DNA yielded D and trimming. The sample data list 180,000 or so clones, and just under 80% of these were observed just once. The ten top clones hold roughly 2.7% of the sample.

Inclusive of the bounding cysteine and phenylalanine, the CDR3 is 17 residues long. The sequence is cut down to CDR3 DNA, 51 bases in frame from base 1. V loses 4 bases at its end and J loses 7 bases; junction bases beyond the gene matches: 11. CDR1 LNHDA and CDR2 SQIVND are derived from the germline V gene (reference sequence). The receptor was isolated from a female donor in good health and CMV-seronegative. The specimen sequenced was PBMCs. Recombination linked TRBV19 to TRBJ2-1; 12 bases in between match TRBD2. The CDR3 protein: CASSTSGRAEGGNEQFF. In nucleotide form, the sequence is TGTGCCAGTAGTACTAGCGGGAGGGCCGAAGGGGGTAATGAGCAGTTCTTC.